This T cell receptor (beta chain) comes out of a study of T cell changes during pregnancy in multiple sclerosis. The CDR3 covers 16 residues. Germline CDR1 reads MGHRA; CDR2 reads YSYEKL. The V end lost 8 bases, the J end lost 3 bases, and 23 bases lay between the germline ends. TCRdb's table, derived via immunoSEQ multiplex PCR, lists solely in-frame clones and lacks some. Here the sample spans around 40,000 clones, about 91% being singletons. This clonotype was sampled from a female donor in good health, enrolled as a control in a pregnancy study. Sequenced material: CD4+ T cells from peripheral blood mononuclear cells, taken in the third trimester of pregnancy. The genes are TRBV4-1 and TRBJ2-7; tentative D call: TRBD2 (6 bases). In DNA form, the CDR3 reads TGCGCCAGCCGGGAAACGGCGGCAGGAGGGGTCTACGAGCAGTACTTC. Its translation: CASRETAAGGVYEQYF.